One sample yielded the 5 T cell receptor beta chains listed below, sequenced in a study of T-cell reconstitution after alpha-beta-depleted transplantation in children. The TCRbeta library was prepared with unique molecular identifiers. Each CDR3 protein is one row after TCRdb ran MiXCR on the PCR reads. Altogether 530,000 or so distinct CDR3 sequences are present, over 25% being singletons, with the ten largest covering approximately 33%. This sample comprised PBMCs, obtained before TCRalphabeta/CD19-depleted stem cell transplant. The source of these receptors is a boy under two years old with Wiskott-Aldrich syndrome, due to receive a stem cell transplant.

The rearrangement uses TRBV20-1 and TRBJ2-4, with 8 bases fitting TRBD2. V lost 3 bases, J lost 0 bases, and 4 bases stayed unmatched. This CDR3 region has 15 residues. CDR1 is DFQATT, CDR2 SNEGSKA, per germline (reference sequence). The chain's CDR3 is CSASGRARAKNIQYF. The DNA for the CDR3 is TGCAGTGCTAGCGGGAGGGCCCGAGCCAAAAACATTCAGTACTTC.

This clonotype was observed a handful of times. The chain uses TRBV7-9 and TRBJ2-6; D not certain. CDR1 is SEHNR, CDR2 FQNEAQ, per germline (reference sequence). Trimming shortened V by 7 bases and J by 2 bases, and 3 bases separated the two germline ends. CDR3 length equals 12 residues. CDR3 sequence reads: CASNPGANVLTF. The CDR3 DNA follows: TGTGCCAGCAATCCTGGGGCCAACGTCCTGACTTTC.

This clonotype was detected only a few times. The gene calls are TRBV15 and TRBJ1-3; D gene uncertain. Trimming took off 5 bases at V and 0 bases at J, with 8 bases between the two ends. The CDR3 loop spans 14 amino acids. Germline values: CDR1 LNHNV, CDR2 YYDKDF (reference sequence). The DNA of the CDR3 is TGTGCCACCAGCGGACGGAGCTCTGGAAACACCATATATTTT. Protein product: CATSGRSSGNTIYF. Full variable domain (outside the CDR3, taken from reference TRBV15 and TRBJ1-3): DAMVIQNPRYQVTQFGKPVTLSCSQTLNHNVMYWYQQKSSQAPKLLFHYYDKDFNNEADTPDNFQSRRPNTSFCFLDIRSPGLGDTAMYLCATSGRSSGNTIYFGEGSWLTVV.

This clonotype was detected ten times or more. The CDR3 nucleotides read TGTGCCAGCAGCCCCATGCCCTACACCGGGGAGCTGTTTTTT. Amino acids: CASSPMPYTGELFF. The chain couples TRBV11-2 to TRBJ2-2, with unresolved D. The CDR3 length is 14 residues. The V gene's germline CDR1 is SGHAT and CDR2 FQNNGV. Trimming pared 5 bases from V and 3 bases from J, leaving 10 bases between.

The CDR3 spells CATSEPGEETQYF. DNA for the CDR3: TGTGCCACCAGTGAGCCGGGAGAGGAGACCCAGTACTTC. The rearrangement joins TRBV24-1 to TRBJ2-5; D might be TRBD2 (6 bases). The germline V and J ends were trimmed by 4 bases and 5 bases, with 10 bases remaining between them. This CDR3 contains 13 residues. Germline V CDR1 and CDR2: KGHDR, SFDVKD.